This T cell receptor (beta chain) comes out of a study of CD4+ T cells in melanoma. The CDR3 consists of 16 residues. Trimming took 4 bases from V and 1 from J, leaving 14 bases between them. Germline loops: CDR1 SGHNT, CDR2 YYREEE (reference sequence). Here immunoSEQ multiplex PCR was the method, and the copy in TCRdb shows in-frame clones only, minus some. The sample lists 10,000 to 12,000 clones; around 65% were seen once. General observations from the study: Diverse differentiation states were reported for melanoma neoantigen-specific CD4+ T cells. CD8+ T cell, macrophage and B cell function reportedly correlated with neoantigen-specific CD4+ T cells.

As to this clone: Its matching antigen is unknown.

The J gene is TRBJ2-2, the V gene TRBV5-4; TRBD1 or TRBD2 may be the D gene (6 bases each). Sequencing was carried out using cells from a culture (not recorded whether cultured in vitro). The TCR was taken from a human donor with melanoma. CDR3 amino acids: CASSPGGGLNTGELFF. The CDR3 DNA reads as TGTGCCAGCAGCCCCGGAGGGGGGTTGAACACCGGGGAGCTGTTTTTT.